Listed below are T cell receptor beta chains from one sample, sequenced in a study of human T cells and chemical hapten exposure. TCRdb reprocessed the RACE reads with MiXCR, giving one entry per CDR3 protein. Among under 100,000 distinct CDR3 sequences listed, 11% were seen once. The sequencing used whole blood, collected in connection with sensitization to the hapten diphenylcyclopropenone (DPC). These TCRs come from a woman aged 45 to 65 with alopecia areata. Some clones in this sample may be carry-over from other donors' samples. The CDR3 runs from the conserved cysteine through the conserved F or W. The D gene is left open where the match is weak. Some rows have no size entry. The others give once, few or many, or a class for an expanded clone.

D,size,V,J,CDR3,DNA
.,.,TRBV18,TRBJ2-5,CASSPPGRAETQYF,TGTGCCAGCTCACCACCGGGCAGGGCAGAGACCCAGTACTTC
.,few,TRBV12-2,TRBJ2-2,CASRLVTGQGSHTGELFF,TGTGCAAGTCGCTTAGTTACGGGACAGGGAAGTCACACCGGGGAGCTGTTTTTT
.,many,TRBV5-1,TRBJ1-1,CASSLDSVNTEAFF,TGCGCCAGCAGCTTGGACAGTGTGAACACTGAAGCTTTCTTT
.,few,TRBV19,TRBJ1-5,CASSIGDSNQPQHF,TGTGCCAGTAGTATAGGAGACAGCAATCAGCCCCAGCATTTT
.,many,TRBV6-2/TRBV6-3,TRBJ2-2,CASSPVLGEGATGELFF,TGTGCCAGCAGCCCCGTTTTGGGGGAGGGGGCCACCGGGGAGCTGTTTTTT
.,.,TRBV18,TRBJ2-1,CASSTSQYNEQFF,TGTGCCAGCTCTACTAGCCAATACAATGAGCAGTTCTTC
.,.,TRBV5-1,TRBJ1-4,CASSLARGGTNEKLFF,TGCGCCAGCAGCTTGGCCCGGGGTGGAACTAATGAAAAACTGTTTTTT
.,.,TRBV25-1,TRBJ1-6,CASRNQGNNSPLHF,TGTGCCAGCAGGAACCAGGGGAATAATTCACCCCTCCACTTT
TRBD1,many,TRBV2,TRBJ2-7,CASRNTGDEQYF,TGTGCCAGCAGGAACACAGGGGACGAGCAGTACTTC
.,many,TRBV7-3,TRBJ2-3,CASRGGSTDTQYF,TGTGCCAGCAGGGGCGGATCCACAGATACGCAGTATTTT
.,.,TRBV12-3/TRBV12-4,TRBJ1-3,CASTRTGGNTIYF,TGTGCCAGCACCCGGACGGGTGGAAACACCATATATTTT
TRBD2,many,TRBV7-6,TRBJ2-5,CASSSRTGTSETQYF,TGTGCCAGCAGCTCCCGGACCGGGACTAGCGAGACCCAGTACTTC
.,many,TRBV12-3/TRBV12-4,TRBJ2-1,CASSFYNEQFF,TGTGCCAGCAGTTTTTACAATGAGCAGTTCTTC
.,many,TRBV7-2,TRBJ2-6,CASSLRGGTFVSGANVLTF,TGTGCCAGCAGCTTAAGGGGCGGGACCTTCGTCTCTGGGGCCAACGTCCTGACTTTC
.,.,TRBV29-1,TRBJ1-1,CSVVLGPAAPEAFF,TGCAGCGTTGTCCTGGGACCAGCAGCTCCTGAAGCTTTCTTT
.,.,TRBV7-9,TRBJ2-7,CASSRVDTFYEQYF,TGTGCCAGCAGTCGCGTAGACACCTTCTACGAGCAGTACTTC
TRBD2,few,TRBV11-2,TRBJ2-3,CASSLVGAGEADTQYF,TGTGCCAGCAGCTTAGTTGGAGCGGGAGAAGCAGATACGCAGTATTTT
TRBD2,.,TRBV5-1,TRBJ2-7,CASSPEGTSVSEQYF,TGCGCCAGCAGCCCCGAAGGGACTAGCGTTTCCGAGCAGTACTTC
TRBD2,many,TRBV20-1,TRBJ2-1,CSASGLAGSYNEQFF,TGCAGTGCTAGCGGACTAGCGGGCTCATACAATGAGCAGTTCTTC
.,many,TRBV9,TRBJ1-3,CASSATDSAGGNTIYF,TGTGCCAGCAGCGCAACGGACAGCGCTGGGGGAAACACCATATATTTT
TRBD2,.,TRBV2,TRBJ2-1,CASGLAGGYNEQFF,TGTGCCAGCGGGCTAGCGGGAGGGTACAATGAGCAGTTCTTC
.,medium-sized,TRBV9,TRBJ2-3,CASSPAPVRDTQYF,TGTGCCAGCAGCCCCGCCCCGGTTCGAGATACGCAGTATTTT
TRBD2,many,TRBV5-1,TRBJ2-3,CASSSLPGLAGGYTDTQYF,TGCGCCAGCAGCTCTCTTCCGGGACTAGCGGGAGGGTACACAGATACGCAGTATTTT
.,few,TRBV28,TRBJ2-2,CASSLTLPNTGELFF,TGTGCCAGCAGTTTAACACTTCCGAACACCGGGGAGCTGTTTTTT
TRBD2,few,TRBV4-1,TRBJ2-3,CASSLAASGVSTDTQYF,TGCGCCAGCAGCCTCGCTGCCAGCGGGGTAAGCACAGATACGCAGTATTTT
.,many,TRBV7-9,TRBJ1-4,CASSLRKLFF,TGTGCCAGCAGCTTAAGAAAACTGTTTTTT
TRBD2,.,TRBV7-2,TRBJ2-7,CASTRRGGGTYEQYF,TGTGCCAGCACCCGTAGGGGCGGGGGAACCTACGAGCAGTACTTC
TRBD1,many,TRBV4-2,TRBJ1-2,CASSQEGTGGLYGYTF,TGTGCCAGCAGCCAAGAAGGGACAGGGGGCCTGTATGGCTACACCTTC
.,.,TRBV6-2/TRBV6-3,TRBJ2-7,CASSPPAYEQYF,TGTGCCAGCAGTCCACCCGCCTACGAGCAGTACTTC
.,.,TRBV7-9,TRBJ1-2,CASSLGAGRGGYTF,TGTGCCAGCAGCTTAGGTGCGGGGCGAGGAGGCTACACCTTC
TRBD2,once,TRBV19,TRBJ2-5,CASSNSGISQETQYF,TGTGCCAGTAGTAACAGCGGGATAAGTCAGGAGACCCAGTACTTC
.,.,TRBV29-1,TRBJ2-3,CSVWETGSTDTQYF,TGCAGCGTTTGGGAAACAGGGAGCACAGATACGCAGTATTTT
TRBD2,many,TRBV6-5,TRBJ2-3,CASSYGRVGASGSHTQYF,TGTGCCAGCAGTTACGGGAGGGTCGGGGCTAGCGGGAGCCATACGCAGTATTTT
.,.,TRBV28,TRBJ1-5,CASRKQGWNQPQHF,TGTGCCAGCAGGAAACAGGGATGGAATCAGCCCCAGCATTTT
TRBD1,many,TRBV7-2,TRBJ1-6,CASSSQAGGNSPLHF,TGTGCCAGCAGCTCCCAGGCAGGGGGGAATTCACCCCTCCACTTT
TRBD2,many,TRBV9,TRBJ2-5,CASSVGTSGTGGTQYF,TGTGCCAGCAGCGTGGGGACTAGCGGCACGGGGGGGACCCAGTACTTC
TRBD2,.,TRBV11-3,TRBJ2-2,CASSAWTSVDAGELFF,TGTGCCAGCAGCGCATGGACTAGCGTCGATGCCGGGGAGCTGTTTTTT
.,.,TRBV7-9,TRBJ2-5,CASSLPGIQETQYF,TGTGCCAGCAGCTTACCAGGGATTCAAGAGACCCAGTACTTC
.,.,TRBV29-1,TRBJ2-7,CSARSPGRSYEQYF,TGCAGCGCACGGAGCCCGGGACGTTCCTACGAGCAGTACTTC
.,.,TRBV5-5,TRBJ2-7,CASSPPRDDALYEQYF,TGTGCCAGCAGCCCCCCCCGGGACGACGCGCTTTACGAGCAGTACTTC
TRBD1,.,TRBV4-3,TRBJ2-2,CASSHVRGQTTTGELFF,TGCGCCAGCAGCCACGTCCGGGGACAGACGACCACCGGGGAGCTGTTTTTT
TRBD1,.,TRBV12-3/TRBV12-4,TRBJ2-5,CASSAGQGRGETQYF,TGTGCCAGCAGTGCGGGACAGGGTAGAGGAGAGACCCAGTACTTC
.,many,TRBV7-8,TRBJ1-2,CASTSVPNYGYTF,TGTGCCAGCACCTCCGTCCCTAACTATGGCTACACCTTC
.,many,TRBV7-2,TRBJ1-6,CASSLVPGRDSPLHF,TGTGCCAGCAGCTTAGTCCCGGGGAGGGATTCACCCCTCCACTTT
.,.,TRBV5-1,TRBJ2-2,CASSLPVGSGELFF,TGCGCCAGCAGCTTGCCCGTGGGTTCCGGGGAGCTGTTTTTT